The rows below give T cell receptor beta chains drawn from one sample of a study of cytomegalovirus exposure and HLA in healthy donors. Clones were read by immunoSEQ multiplex PCR, and TCRdb kept only the in-frame ones, dropping some. The sample yields approximately 140,000 clones, around 69% seen once. The specimen sequenced was PBMCs. These receptors all stem from a human donor in good health. Each CDR3 is given with its conserved first and last residue. D genes are given only for firm matches. A row's size may be missing; if present it is once, few, many or a size class.

.	TRBD2	TRBJ2-5	TRBV4-2	TGTGCCAGCAGCCAAGATCCGACTAGCGGGGGTCAACAAGAGACCCAGTACTTC	CASSQDPTSGGQQETQYF
.	TRBD1	TRBJ1-5	TRBV2	TGTGCCAGCAGACAGGGGGTTGGCAATCAGCCCCAGCATTTT	CASRQGVGNQPQHF
.	.	TRBJ2-6	TRBV4-2	TGTGCCAGCAGCCAAGATCGTGGACAGGGGGCCAACGTCCTGACTTTC	CASSQDRGQGANVLTF
.	.	TRBJ1-5	TRBV19	TGTGCCAGTATTGGGGTAAGAGGACAGAGCAATCAGCCCCAGCATTTT	CASIGVRGQSNQPQHF
.	.	TRBJ2-7	TRBV7-9	TGTGCCAGCAGCTCCAATGCCCAGGGATTCTACGAGCAGTACTTC	CASSSNAQGFYEQYF
.	.	TRBJ1-1	TRBV5-1	TGCGCCAGCAGCTCGGGACTAAGGGGAAGGGGCACTGAAGCTTTCTTT	CASSSGLRGRGTEAFF
.	.	TRBJ2-1	TRBV7-2	TGTGCCAGCAGTCCAAACCGGGGTCAATTCAATGAGCAGTTCTTC	CASSPNRGQFNEQFF
.	TRBD1	TRBJ1-2	TRBV7-8	TGTGCCAGCAGCTTAGCGGCGGGACAGGGTCACTATGGCTACACCTTC	CASSLAAGQGHYGYTF
.	.	TRBJ2-2	TRBV27	TGTGCCAGCAGCCCAACGTGGGTTGCGGTCATTACCGGGGAGCTGTTTTTT	CASSPTWVAVITGELFF
.	TRBD1	TRBJ1-6	TRBV19	TGTGCCAGTAGCGACAGGGTCGCCAATTCACCCCTCCACTTT	CASSDRVANSPLHF
few	.	TRBJ1-4	TRBV5-8	TGTGCCAGCAGCTTTTTTCCGGCAACTAATGAAAAACTGTTTTTT	CASSFFPATNEKLFF
.	.	TRBJ2-7	TRBV27	TGTGCCAGCAGTCTAAGCGTGGGTTCCTACGAGCAGTACTTC	CASSLSVGSYEQYF
once	.	TRBJ1-1	TRBV6-5	TGTGCCAGCAGCCTCGGGGGGGGCACTGAAGCTTTCTTT	CASSLGGGTEAFF
.	.	TRBJ2-2	TRBV6-5	TGTGCCAGCAGTTCCAGGGACACCGGGGAGCTGTTTTTT	CASSSRDTGELFF
.	.	TRBJ1-3	TRBV28	TGTGCCAGCAGTTTAATTCTTGGGCAGGGCAGTGGAAACACCATATATTTT	CASSLILGQGSGNTIYF
once	.	TRBJ2-1	TRBV7-9	TGTGCCAGCAGCCCCCCCTCCTACCGCTTCCCCTACAATGAGCAGTTCTTC	CASSPPSYRFPYNEQFF